This T cell receptor beta chain was retrieved from a study of blood T cell repertoires in COVID-19. About the research overall: The United States, Italy and Spain provided the acute and convalescent COVID-19 samples. PBMCs, B-cell-depleted T cells, or T cells were the source of the cDNA or gDNA that made up the material.

In the authors' methods: From reference gene primer amplification, estimates of nucleated cell counts were derived. TCRdb's table, derived via immunoSEQ multiplex PCR, lists solely in-frame clones and lacks some. V and J calls and clone size are those listed in that table; D and trimming were worked out from the DNA. The repertoire has 20,000 to 25,000 clones, about nine tenths of them found once; the top ten carry around 3.1%. The V and J ends lost 4 bases and 7 bases, in that order; junction bases with no gene match: 10. The germline V gene has CDR1 SGHNT and CDR2 YYREEE (reference sequence). The CDR3 covers 15 residues.

The source is a woman aged 65 to 85 with active COVID-19. The genes are TRBV5-4 and TRBJ2-2; 7 positions agree with TRBD1. Source material: peripheral blood. This CDR3 is CASSRLEGANGELFF. The DNA of the CDR3 is TGTGCCAGCAGCCGCCTCGAGGGGGCAAACGGGGAGCTGTTTTTT.